The 15 T cell receptor beta chains below come from one sample, sequenced in a study of identical twins. TCRdb recomputed calls from the 5' RACE reads with MiXCR, one row per CDR3 protein. The sample lists 400,000 to 600,000 distinct CDR3 sequences; around 22% were seen once. Separately, the same data were catalogued under a study of yellow fever vaccine responses in identical twins.

The sample was CD4+ T cells sorted from blood. Receptors originate from a woman aged 18-29 years in good health.

The V call is TRBV11-2, the J call TRBJ1-5; TRBD1 matches 7 bases. V lost 8 bases, J lost 6 bases, and 16 bases stayed unmatched. The CDR3 has 16 amino acids. Germline V gene lookup returns CDR1 SGHAT and CDR2 FQNNGV. This CDR3 is CASSPSGQGGGQPQHF. CDR3 DNA: TGTGCCAGCTCCCCTAGTGGGCAGGGGGGCGGTCAGCCCCAGCATTTT.

The chain joins TRBV27 to TRBJ2-7, with D possibly matching TRBD2 (5 bases). The CDR3 has 13 amino acids. The V gene's germline CDR1 is MNHEY and CDR2 SMNVEV (reference sequence). Trimming stripped 3 bases from V and 4 bases from J, with 10 bases between. The CDR3 loop is CASSLGEKYEQYV. CDR3 nucleotide sequence: TGTGCCAGCAGTTTGGGAGAGAAATACGAGCAGTACGTC.

The chain carries TRBV21-1 and TRBJ2-4; the D call TRBD1 from the table was never checked on the DNA. TRBV21-1 is tagged as a pseudogene. This CDR3 comprises 17 residues. The CDR3 here is CASSSMRTPVAKNIQYF. CDR3 nucleotide sequence: TGTGCCAGCAGCTCTATGCGGACACCTGTAGCCAAAAACATTCAGTACTTC.

This clonotype was counted between two and nine times. The J gene is TRBJ2-7, the V gene TRBV3-1; D gene ambiguous. Germline values: CDR1 LGHDT, CDR2 YNNKEL (reference sequence). The CDR3 length is 15 residues. Trimming pared 4 bases from V and 3 bases from J, leaving 16 bases between. As DNA, the CDR3 is TGTGCCAGCAGCCCGCGACAAGCCGGTTACTACGAGCAGTACTTC. Protein product: CASSPRQAGYYEQYF.

The CDR3 region is CASKRGPLNTGELFF. The CDR3 coding sequence is TGTGCCAGTAAGAGGGGGCCACTGAACACCGGGGAGCTGTTTTTT. The chain links TRBV6-1 to TRBJ2-2; TRBD1 matches 7 bases. The CDR3 has 15 amino acids. Germline V gene sequence: CDR1 MNHNS, CDR2 SASEGT. Trimming removed 9 bases from V and 1 base from J; junction bases left unmatched: 8.

This clonotype was seen a handful of times. The V and J genes are TRBV20-1 and TRBJ2-3, with TRBD2 matching over 7 bases. J was trimmed by 2 bases and V by 0 bases; bases with no gene match: 14. CDR1 is DFQATT and CDR2 is SNEGSKA in the germline V gene (reference sequence). This CDR3 is 18 amino acids long. CDR3 loop: CSARDQPTSNGNTDTQYF. The CDR3 nucleotides are TGCAGTGCTAGAGATCAACCGACTAGCAACGGGAACACAGATACGCAGTATTTT.

The chain employs TRBV10-1 and TRBJ1-2; 7 bases are a match to TRBD1. The trim removed 4 bases at V and 7 bases at J, leaving 3 bases unmatched. The CDR3 consists of 12 residues. From germline, CDR1 is WNHNN and CDR2 SYGVQD (reference sequence). CDR3 region: CASSGTGGGYTF. Written as DNA, the CDR3 is TGCGCCAGCAGTGGGACAGGAGGTGGCTACACCTTC.

The V call is TRBV4-1, the J call TRBJ1-5; D is perhaps TRBD1 (5 bases). Germline V gene lookup returns CDR1 MGHRA and CDR2 YSYEKL. The V and J ends lost 0 bases and 6 bases respectively, with 18 bases between them. This CDR3 has 17 residues. The CDR3 nucleotides read TGCGCCAGCAGCCAAGATTACCTGCAGGGATTGGTTCAGCCCCAGCATTTT. It yields the protein CASSQDYLQGLVQPQHF.

This chain uses TRBV12-3 or TRBV12-4 with TRBJ1-1; D gene ambiguous. The CDR3 consists of 15 residues. V was shortened by 6 bases and J by 0 bases, with 14 bases between the two germline ends. The CDR3 here is CASRRILRVNTEAFF. CDR3 sequence (DNA): TGTGCCAGCAGGCGTATCTTAAGGGTGAACACTGAAGCTTTCTTT.

The CDR3 loop reads CSANHLAGVYNEQFF. In nucleotides, the CDR3 is TGCAGTGCTAACCATCTAGCGGGCGTATACAATGAGCAGTTCTTC. The gene calls are TRBV20-1 and TRBJ2-1; TRBD2 agrees at 8 bases. V shed 4 bases and J 4 bases; nucleotides not matched to a gene: 9. This CDR3 is 15 amino acids long. Germline values: CDR1 DFQATT, CDR2 SNEGSKA (reference sequence).

The chain employs TRBV27 and TRBJ2-1; 7 positions match TRBD2. Germline CDR1 is MNHEY and CDR2 is SMNVEV (reference sequence). The CDR3 runs 13 residues. Trimming removed 4 bases from V and 14 bases from J; junction bases left unmatched: 11. CDR3 loop: CASSSFLREWKFF. CDR3 DNA sequence: TGTGCCAGCAGTTCCTTCTTGCGGGAGTGGAAGTTCTTC.

This clonotype was seen once. The chain is built from TRBV5-1 and TRBJ2-7; D assignment may be TRBD1 or TRBD2 (5 bases each). Germline CDR1 SGHRS, CDR2 YFSETQ. V was shortened by 7 bases and J by 0 bases, with 14 bases between the two germline ends. The CDR3 runs 14 residues. CDR3 coding DNA: TGCGCCAGCTTGGGACGGTTGAGCTCCTACGAGCAGTACTTC. Translated: CASLGRLSSYEQYF.

The V gene is TRBV7-9, the J gene TRBJ2-2; TRBD2 might be the D (6 bases). CDR1 is SEHNR and CDR2 is FQNEAQ in the germline V gene (reference sequence). Trimming cost V 5 bases and J 5 bases, with 15 bases left between them. This CDR3 is built from 15 residues. As DNA, the CDR3 is TGTGCCAGCAGCCCCGCGGCAGGGAGGACCGGGGAGCTGTTTTTT. Translating it yields CASSPAAGRTGELFF.

V gene TRBV20-1 combines with J gene TRBJ2-1, with D possibly being TRBD1 (6 bases). The CDR3 is 14 residues long. CDR1 is DFQATT and CDR2 is SNEGSKA in the germline V gene (reference sequence). Trimming took 4 bases from V and 7 from J, leaving 17 bases between them. The CDR3 reads CSATNRAGMNEQFF. The CDR3 nucleotides are TGCAGTGCTACGAACAGGGCCGGTATGAATGAGCAGTTCTTC.

This clonotype has just a few counts. The chain links TRBV16 to TRBJ2-7; 8 nucleotides line up with TRBD2. The ends lost 2 bases at V and 5 bases at J; junction bases unmatched: 8. The germline V gene encodes CDR1 KGHSY and CDR2 FQNENV. The CDR3 loop spans 15 amino acids. CDR3 in DNA: TGTGCCAGCAGCCAAAAACCGGGACTAGAAAACGAGCAGTACTTC. This gives the protein CASSQKPGLENEQYF.